The source of this TCR beta chain is a study of cytomegalovirus exposure and HLA in healthy donors. Germline values: CDR1 SEHNR, CDR2 FQNEAQ (reference sequence). The CDR3 sequence is 15 residues long. V was shortened by 5 bases and J by 9 bases, with 20 bases between the two germline ends. PCR involved 60 Vbeta and 13 Jbeta primers. Sequencing used immunoSEQ multiplex PCR; TCRdb keeps in-frame clones, though not all of them. The table lists around 150,000 clones, 65% to 80% of them singletons. The clonotype originates from a man between 18 and 29 years old in good health and CMV-seropositive. V and J are TRBV7-9 and TRBJ1-5, with D tentatively TRBD1 (5 bases). Sequenced material: PBMCs. The CDR3 here is CASSQGRVIERPQHF. The DNA of the CDR3 is TGTGCCAGCAGCCAGGGCAGGGTTATCGAGCGGCCCCAGCATTTT.